This T cell receptor beta chain was documented in a study of blood T cells in healthy people across ages. A second about 7 to 12 cycle PCR used barcoded and J-beta primers. Each CDR3 protein is one row after TCRdb ran MiXCR on the 5' RACE reads. The sample comprises around 990,000 distinct CDR3 sequences, roughly 24% of which are singletons, and about 0.8% rests with the top ten. A remark on this clonotype: What it recognizes is unknown.

V dropped 7 bases and J dropped 0; count of bases not matched to a gene: 6. The germline V gene has CDR1 MDHEN and CDR2 SYDVKM. This CDR3 region has 15 residues. Points from the study as a whole: A roughly linear age-dependent decrease characterized TCR beta diversity per million T cells.

The sample was also linked to a second study, of T cells of mothers and their children. Per that paper: Mothers gave over 8 million TCR beta CDR3 reads each, and children some 3 million each.

The V and J genes are TRBV28 and TRBJ2-3, with 8 positions matching TRBD2. The source is a girl aged 2 to 10 in good health. Sequenced: blood. Here the CDR3 DNA reads TGTGCCAGCACCCCTAGCGGGCCCAGCACAGATACGCAGTATTTT. Translation gives CASTPSGPSTDTQYF.